Presented here are 27 T cell receptor beta chains from one specimen sequenced in a study of shared clonotypes between healthy human individuals. The protocol was immunoSEQ multiplex PCR, while the TCRdb copy is restricted to in-frame clones and leaves out a portion. The sample lists over 2 million clones, approximately 94% occurring once. Naive-designated CD8 cells lacked CD45RO, were positively enriched for CCR7, and omitted terminally differentiated effector memory CD45RA+ cells. Input material: naive CD8+ T cells sorted from blood. Receptors were obtained from a man between 18 and 29 years old in good health.

The chain recombines TRBV28 with TRBJ1-6, with 7 bases matching TRBD1. J was trimmed by 2 bases and V by 2 bases; bases with no gene match: 6. Germline CDR1 reads MDHEN; CDR2 reads SYDVKM. The CDR3 has 17 amino acids. As DNA, the CDR3 is TGTGCCAGCAGTTTAGGCAGGGGGACTGCCTATAATTCACCCCTCCACTTT. Its protein is CASSLGRGTAYNSPLHF.

This clone was seen only once. This chain joins TRBV18 and TRBJ2-7, with 9 bases that match TRBD2. This CDR3 has 16 residues. J lost 4 bases, V lost 0 bases, and 7 bases had no gene match. In germline, CDR1 is KGHSH, CDR2 LQKENI. The CDR3 loop is CASSPPWGLASYEQYF. The DNA of the CDR3 is TGTGCCAGCTCACCACCTTGGGGACTAGCATCGTACGAGCAGTACTTC.

The J gene is TRBJ1-6, the V gene TRBV9; 8 bases are shared with TRBD1. The CDR3 spans 15 residues. Trimming cost V 3 bases and J 7 bases; bases outside gene matches: 6. Germline V gene data show CDR1 as SGDLS and CDR2 as YYNGEE. The CDR3 loop is CASSAAGGVNSPLHF. Here the CDR3 DNA reads TGTGCCAGCAGCGCCGCAGGGGGCGTAAATTCACCCCTCCACTTT.

The rearrangement links TRBV28 to TRBJ2-5; D gene uncertain. The germline V and J ends were trimmed by 4 bases and 1 base, with 13 bases remaining between them. Germline CDR1 and CDR2: MDHEN and SYDVKM. This CDR3 is built from 15 residues. The chain's CDR3 is CASSSPDGPQETQYF. CDR3 DNA sequence: TGTGCCAGCAGTTCGCCGGACGGACCCCAAGAGACCCAGTACTTC. Together with reference TRBV28 and TRBJ2-5, the CDR3 gives the full variable domain: DVKVTQSSRYLVKRTGEKVFLECVQDMDHENMFWYRQDPGLGLRLIYFSYDVKMKEKGDIPEGYSVSREKKERFSLILESASTNQTSMYLCASSSPDGPQETQYFGPGTRLLVL.

The chain uses TRBV7-9 and TRBJ2-4; 11 nucleotides line up with TRBD1. J lost 8 bases, V lost 4 bases, and 1 base had no gene match. CDR3 length: 13 amino acids. The germline V gene has CDR1 SEHNR and CDR2 FQNEAQ (reference sequence). The CDR3 loop is CASSSGQGDIQYF. The CDR3 nucleotides are TGTGCCAGCAGCTCGGGACAGGGGGACATTCAGTACTTC.

The V call is TRBV27, the J call TRBJ1-1; D not resolved. The CDR3 length is 14 residues. CDR1 is MNHEY, CDR2 SMNVEV, per germline (reference sequence). Trimming removed 5 bases at V and 6 bases at J, with 16 bases between. The CDR3 loop is CASSPETGGAEAFF. In nucleotides, the CDR3 is TGTGCCAGCAGTCCGGAGACGGGAGGCGCTGAAGCTTTCTTT.

This clone was picked up a small number of times. V usage is TRBV5-4 and J usage is TRBJ1-6; D remains unclear. CDR3 length equals 14 residues. Germline V gene data show CDR1 as SGHNT and CDR2 as YYREEE (reference sequence). Trimming removed 1 base at V and 8 bases at J, with 10 bases between. CDR3 sequence (DNA): TGTGCCAGCAGCTTGAATAAGCTTGATTCACCCCTCCACTTT. Protein sequence: CASSLNKLDSPLHF.

V usage is TRBV27 and J usage is TRBJ2-7, with D perhaps TRBD1 (6 bases). The CDR3 extends over 16 amino acids. V lost 3 bases, J lost 2 bases, and 17 bases lay in between. Germline V gene data show CDR1 as MNHEY and CDR2 as SMNVEV (reference sequence). The CDR3 DNA is TGTGCCAGCAGTTTCCCGACAGGAGAAGGGACCTACGAGCAGTACTTC. It is translated as CASSFPTGEGTYEQYF.

The rearrangement joins TRBV5-8 to TRBJ2-7; D may be TRBD1 (5 bases). This CDR3 is 13 amino acids long. Between the trimmed V and J ends, which lost 7 bases and 0 bases, there was a span of 11 bases. Germline values: CDR1 SGHTS, CDR2 YDEGEE. The CDR3 nucleotides read TGTGCCAGCGCTGACAGACGCTCCTACGAGCAGTACTTC. This translates into CASADRRSYEQYF. The whole variable domain, remainder taken from reference TRBV5-8 and TRBJ2-7, is EAGVTQSPTHLIKTRGQQATLRCSPISGHTSVYWYQQALGLGLQFLLWYDEGEERNRGNFPPRFSGRQFPNYSSELNVNALELEDSALYLCASADRRSYEQYFGPGTRLTVT.

The V gene is TRBV27, the J gene TRBJ2-7; no clear D. Trimming stripped 3 bases from V and 3 bases from J, with 9 bases between. CDR1 and CDR2 (germline): MNHEY, SMNVEV (reference sequence). The CDR3 is made up of 13 amino acids. The CDR3 protein is CASSFGQLYEQYF. CDR3 DNA sequence: TGTGCCAGCAGTTTTGGGCAGCTCTACGAGCAGTACTTC.

The V gene is TRBV10-1, the J gene TRBJ2-7; no clear D gene. Trimming removed 9 bases from V and 6 bases from J, with 6 bases in between. Germline CDR1 and CDR2: WNHNN and SYGVQD (reference sequence). The CDR3 consists of 9 residues. CDR3: CASVSEQYF. For the CDR3, the DNA is TGCGCCAGTGTCTCCGAGCAGTACTTC.

This clone was detected only once. CDR3: CASSLAGRMNTEAFF. DNA of the CDR3: TGCGCCAGCAGCTTGGCTGGCAGAATGAACACTGAAGCTTTCTTT. The chain recombines TRBV5-1 with TRBJ1-1; D not resolved. CDR3 length: 15 amino acids. Trimming shortened V by 0 bases and J by 0 bases, and 9 bases separated the two germline ends. Germline-derived CDR1 and CDR2 are SGHRS and YFSETQ. The entire variable domain, with the rest obtained from reference TRBV5-1 and TRBJ1-1, is as follows: KAGVTQTPRYLIKTRGQQVTLSCSPISGHRSVSWYQQTPGQGLQFLFEYFSETQRNKGNFPGRFSGRQFSNSRSEMNVSTLELGDSALYLCASSLAGRMNTEAFFGQGTRLTVV.

The chain carries TRBV5-1 and TRBJ2-5, with D perhaps given as TRBD1 or TRBD2 (5 bases each). V gave up 5 bases and J gave up 11 bases, with 19 bases separating them. The CDR3 sequence is 13 residues long. Germline values: CDR1 SGHRS, CDR2 YFSETQ. The CDR3 protein is CASRSTGTDSQYF. DNA for the CDR3: TGCGCCAGCAGATCCACCGGGACCGACAGTCAGTACTTC. Drawing the rest from reference TRBV5-1 and TRBJ2-5, the complete variable domain is KAGVTQTPRYLIKTRGQQVTLSCSPISGHRSVSWYQQTPGQGLQFLFEYFSETQRNKGNFPGRFSGRQFSNSRSEMNVSTLELGDSALYLCASRSTGTDSQYFGPGTRLLVL.

The chain uses TRBV10-2 and TRBJ2-2; 10 nucleotides agree with TRBD2. The CDR3 extends over 15 amino acids. The V segment lost 6 bases and the J segment 7 bases; nucleotides outside the gene matches: 8. Germline V gene sequence: CDR1 WSHSY, CDR2 SAAADI. The DNA for the CDR3 is TGCGCCAGCAGCTGGACTAGCGGAGCAGACGGGGAGCTGTTTTTT. It encodes CASSWTSGADGELFF.

The CDR3 DNA reads TGCGCCAGCAGCCCTTTAACCCCATTTGGGAACACTGAAGCTTTCTTT. The encoded protein is CASSPLTPFGNTEAFF. This chain joins TRBV4-1 and TRBJ1-1; no clear D gene. Per germline, CDR1 MGHRA and CDR2 YSYEKL. V was cut by 4 bases and J by 1 base, with 16 bases left in between. The CDR3 length is 16 residues.

Details on this clone: This sample also contains other DNA sequences that code for the same CDR3. The chain uses TRBV7-9 and TRBJ1-1; D is perhaps TRBD1 (5 bases). Germline loops: CDR1 SEHNR, CDR2 FQNEAQ (reference sequence). This CDR3 is built from 12 residues. The V end was cut by 5 bases, the J end by 5 bases, with 9 bases between. The CDR3 region is CASSPTGTEAFF. Written as DNA, the CDR3 is TGTGCCAGCAGCCCCACAGGAACTGAAGCTTTCTTT.

The CDR3 DNA is TGCGCCAGCAGTGAAGGAGCGGGATATCGCGAGCAGTACTTC. This sequence encodes CASSEGAGYREQYF. The chain has TRBV10-1 and TRBJ2-7; 7 positions match TRBD2. Germline V lookup: CDR1 WNHNN, CDR2 SYGVQD (reference sequence). CDR3 length: 14 amino acids. V trimming: 3 bases; J trimming: 6 bases; junction bases outside the gene matches: 8.

About this clone itself: Other DNA sequences from this sample encode an identical CDR3 as well. The V and J genes are TRBV27 and TRBJ2-7, with D unresolved. This CDR3 is 13 amino acids long. The germline V and J ends were trimmed by 2 bases and 1 base, with 6 bases remaining between them. Per germline, CDR1 MNHEY and CDR2 SMNVEV (reference sequence). In DNA form, the CDR3 reads TGTGCCAGCAGTTTAGATTGGTCCTACGAGCAGTACTTC. Translation gives CASSLDWSYEQYF.

The chain is built from TRBV2 and TRBJ1-2; 7 nucleotides agree with TRBD1. Losses at the gene ends were 9 bases for V and 3 bases for J; bases not matched to a gene: 7. The CDR3 loop spans 13 amino acids. Per the germline V gene, CDR1 is SNHLY and CDR2 is FYNNEI. CDR3 in amino acids: CASGPGGYYGYTF. The CDR3 DNA follows: TGTGCCAGTGGTCCAGGGGGGTACTATGGCTACACCTTC.

This clone was counted once. This rearrangement joins TRBV27 to TRBJ2-1; 9 positions match TRBD1. V shed 8 bases and J 6 bases; nucleotides not matched to a gene: 5. Per germline, CDR1 MNHEY and CDR2 SMNVEV (reference sequence). The CDR3 is 13 residues long. The CDR3 bases are TGTGCCAGCCGGGACAGGGTTATCAATGAGCAGTTCTTC. Translated, it gives CASRDRVINEQFF.

CDR3 residues: CASSGTSGGSPNEQYF. In nucleotides, the CDR3 is TGTGCCAGCAGCGGGACTAGCGGGGGCTCTCCTAACGAGCAGTACTTC. The rearrangement joins TRBV2 to TRBJ2-7, with 14 positions matching TRBD2. The CDR3 consists of 16 residues. Germline V gene data show CDR1 as SNHLY and CDR2 as FYNNEI. Losses at the gene ends were 6 bases for V and 5 bases for J; bases not matched to a gene: 9. The variable domain in full, with the rest retrieved from reference TRBV2 and TRBJ2-7, is EPEVTQTPSHQVTQMGQEVILRCVPISNHLYFYWYRQILGQKVEFLVSFYNNEISEKSEIFDDQFSVERPDGSNFTLKIRSTKLEDSAMYFCASSGTSGGSPNEQYFGPGTRLTVT.

The chain recombines TRBV2 with TRBJ1-4; D is undetermined. The CDR3 is 10 amino acids. Germline V gene sequence: CDR1 SNHLY, CDR2 FYNNEI. The V end was cut by 3 bases, the J end by 15 bases, with 8 bases between. CDR3 DNA: TGTGCCAGCAGTGACGGACTGTTGTTTTTT. This sequence encodes CASSDGLLFF.

The table lists this clone with a count of one. V is TRBV11-2 and J is TRBJ1-2; D gene unclear. CDR3 length equals 13 residues. V gave up 8 bases and J gave up 4 bases, with 14 bases separating them. Germline V gives CDR1 SGHAT, CDR2 FQNNGV. The CDR3 DNA is TGTGCCAGCGGGCGTGACCGCTCCTATGGCTACACCTTC. Its protein product is CASGRDRSYGYTF.

The chain employs TRBV4-3 and TRBJ2-1; tentatively, D is TRBD2 (5 bases). Trimming pared 0 bases from V and 7 bases from J, leaving 13 bases between. This CDR3 has 15 amino acids. In germline, CDR1 is LGHNA, CDR2 YSLEER. This CDR3 is CASSQERPPGNEQFF. The CDR3 DNA sequence: TGCGCCAGCAGCCAAGAAAGGCCGCCGGGGAATGAGCAGTTCTTC.

This clone was counted once. The V and J genes are TRBV11-3 and TRBJ1-1; D possibly corresponds to TRBD1 (6 bases). Trimming removed 6 bases at V and 0 bases at J, with 14 bases between. Germline V gene sequence: CDR1 SGHNT, CDR2 YENEEA. The CDR3 is 15 residues long. CDR3 residues: CASRGQGIMNTEAFF. In DNA form, the CDR3 reads TGTGCCAGCAGGGGGCAGGGGATTATGAACACTGAAGCTTTCTTT. The full variable domain, with the rest looked up from reference TRBV11-3 and TRBJ1-1, is EAGVVQSPRYKIIEKKQPVAFWCNPISGHNTLYWYLQNLGQGPELLIRYENEEAVDDSQLPKDRFSAERLKGVDSTLKIQPAELGDSAVYLCASRGQGIMNTEAFFGQGTRLTVV.

This sequence joins TRBV13 and TRBJ2-7, with TRBD2 identical over 7 bases. The germline gives CDR1 PRHDT, CDR2 FYEKMQ (reference sequence). This CDR3 has 15 amino acids. J gave up 6 bases and V 1 base, and 9 bases lay outside the gene matches. The CDR3 protein is CASSLVPSGFGEQYF. The CDR3 DNA reads as TGTGCCAGCAGCTTAGTCCCTAGCGGTTTTGGCGAGCAGTACTTC.

The genes are TRBV28 and TRBJ1-5; D is undetermined. The CDR3 totals 13 residues. Germline V gene sequence: CDR1 MDHEN, CDR2 SYDVKM. V was clipped by 7 bases and J by 7 bases, with 14 bases between them. Here the CDR3 reads CASTTTEGQPQHF. In nucleotides, the CDR3 is TGTGCCAGCACCACAACGGAGGGACAGCCCCAGCATTTT.